This T cell receptor (beta chain) came from a study of T-cell reconstitution after alpha-beta-depleted transplantation in children (TCRdb year 2016). For context, the study as a whole: T-cell immune reconstitution after TCRalphabeta/CD19-depleted allogeneic hematopoietic cell transplantation in children was quantitatively tracked in the study by means of TCR repertoire profiling. What the research found in general, with its limitations: In some patients, the high TCRbeta diversity seen at day 60 was put down to recipient T cells and intrathymic progenitors that had survived conditioning. Apparently early alphabetaT-cell count recovery about two months after transplant reportedly relied on only several hundred rapidly expanded clones derived from non-depleted graft cells. Hyperexpanded clone frequencies declined over subsequent months; after one year, T-cell counts and TCRbeta diversity were mostly attributed to newly produced T cells.

Libraries were prepared through PCR. TCRdb records Illumina HiSeq 2500 as the sequencer. TCR libraries were prepared with molecular barcoding, using unique molecular identifiers to normalize TCRbeta repertoire quantification. The public sequencing data were trimmed at Q25 with fastp and processed into clonotypes with MiXCR by TCRdb, which kept only in-frame beta chains. For every CDR3 protein sequence, its rows merge into one entry that carries the most common genes and DNA. The sample table lists 200,000 or so distinct CDR3 sequences, about 6% of them with a count of one. Approximately 4.1% of the sample is in the top ten clones. CDR1 is given as SGHTA and CDR2 as FQGNSA, both from the germline V gene. The V and J ends are trimmed by 1 base and 1 base, leaving 11 bases between them. Inclusive of the bounding cysteine and phenylalanine, the CDR3 is 16 residues long. Kept here is only the CDR3 DNA, which spans 48 bases and is read in frame from base 1.

In its sample, this clonotype was seen a few times. It has no known antigen specificity. The sample holds no much larger clone one base away, and base qualities are not on file. This sample's treatment or condition label indicates: allogeneic hematopoietic cell transplantation with graft depleted of TCRalphabeta T cells and CD19 B cells. The children who served as transplant recipients had been given grafts of TCRalphabeta/CD19-depleted allogeneic hematopoietic cells. The rearranged segments are TRBV7-2 and TRBJ1-5; TRBD1 might be the D gene, on 5 matching bases. The receptor was isolated from a girl in the first two years of life with combined immunodeficiency, due to receive a stem cell transplant. This sample comprised PBMCs, obtained before TCRalphabeta/CD19-depleted stem cell transplant. The DNA sequence is given as TGTGCCAGCAGCTTAGGGGGGGGTTCGAGCAATCAGCCCCAGCATTTT. This yields the protein CASSLGGGSSNQPQHF.